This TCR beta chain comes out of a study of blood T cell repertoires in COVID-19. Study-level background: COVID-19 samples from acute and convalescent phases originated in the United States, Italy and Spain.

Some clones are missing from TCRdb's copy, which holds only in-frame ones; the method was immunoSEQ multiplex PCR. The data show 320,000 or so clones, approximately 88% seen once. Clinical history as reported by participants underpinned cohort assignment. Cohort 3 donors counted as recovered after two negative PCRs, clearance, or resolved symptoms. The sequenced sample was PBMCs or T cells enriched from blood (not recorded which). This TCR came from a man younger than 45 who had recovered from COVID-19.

The CDR3 reads CASSFGGSGVDTQYF. The CDR3 DNA is TGTGCCAGCAGCTTTGGCGGCTCGGGGGTAGATACGCAGTATTTT. This chain connects TRBV5-4 to TRBJ2-3; possibly TRBD2 for D (6 bases). Between the trimmed V and J ends, which lost 2 bases and 5 bases, there was a span of 15 bases. Germline-derived CDR1 and CDR2 are SGHNT and YYREEE (reference sequence). CDR3 size: 15 residues.